The next 9 T cell receptor beta chains were all read from a single sample in a study of blood T cell repertoires in COVID-19. Method: immunoSEQ multiplex PCR; TCRdb's copy keeps in-frame clones and lacks some. The profile shows about 99,000 clones, approximately 85% of them singletons. Source material: peripheral blood. These receptors were taken from a woman of 80 years or more with active or convalescent COVID-19.

This clone was found once. The rearrangement joins TRBV5-1 to TRBJ2-1; D ambiguous. The germline V gene has CDR1 SGHRS and CDR2 YFSETQ. V was pared by 1 base and J by 8 bases, with 10 bases between. The CDR3 sequence is 13 residues long. CDR3 protein: CASSLRGADEQFF. CDR3 nucleotide sequence: TGCGCCAGCAGCTTGAGAGGCGCGGATGAGCAGTTCTTC. Combining the CDR3 with reference TRBV5-1 and TRBJ2-1 gives the whole variable domain KAGVTQTPRYLIKTRGQQVTLSCSPISGHRSVSWYQQTPGQGLQFLFEYFSETQRNKGNFPGRFSGRQFSNSRSEMNVSTLELGDSALYLCASSLRGADEQFFGPGTRLTVL.

This chain uses TRBV5-1 with TRBJ2-5; the match to TRBD2 covers 10 bases. There are 17 residues in the CDR3. V shed 3 bases and J 5 bases; nucleotides not matched to a gene: 13. The germline V gene encodes CDR1 SGHRS and CDR2 YFSETQ. The CDR3 DNA follows: TGCGCCAGCAGCTCGGCGGGGACTAGCGAGACAGGGGAGACCCAGTACTTC. Encoded protein: CASSSAGTSETGETQYF.

The chain combines TRBV5-4 with TRBJ2-3; D call uncertain. The germline V gene encodes CDR1 SGHNT and CDR2 YYREEE (reference sequence). The CDR3 has 14 residues. V was pared by 1 base and J by 0 bases, with 6 bases between. The CDR3 loop is CASSLSTSTDTQYF. In DNA, the CDR3 is TGTGCCAGCAGCTTGTCTACTAGCACAGATACGCAGTATTTT.

The genes are TRBV30 and TRBJ1-2; D perhaps matches TRBD1 (6 bases). CDR3 length equals 14 residues. Germline CDR1 GTSNPN, CDR2 SVGIG (reference sequence). V was shortened by 3 bases and J by 4 bases, with 15 bases between the two germline ends. The CDR3 loop is CAWRLQGPGYGYTF. The CDR3 region has the DNA TGTGCCTGGAGACTACAGGGTCCTGGCTATGGCTACACCTTC.

This clone was seen once. The chain recombines TRBV10-2 with TRBJ1-1; 7 bases match TRBD1. V gave up 8 bases and J gave up 6 bases; unmatched junction bases: 9. The CDR3 runs to 13 residues. Germline values: CDR1 WSHSY, CDR2 SAAADI. CDR3 protein: CASSDRQGSEAFF. The CDR3 nucleotides are TGCGCCAGCTCTGACCGACAGGGATCTGAAGCTTTCTTT.

V and J are TRBV5-4 and TRBJ1-2; TRBD1 matches at 7 bases. This CDR3 contains 14 residues. Per the germline V gene, CDR1 is SGHNT and CDR2 is YYREEE (reference sequence). Trimming at V came to 3 bases and at J to 7 bases, leaving 9 bases not matched to a gene. The CDR3 loop is CASSSPGTAIGYTF. CDR3 DNA: TGTGCCAGCAGCTCGCCCGGGACAGCGATTGGCTACACCTTC.

This clone was seen only once. This chain joins TRBV6-5 and TRBJ1-4, with TRBD1 matching 7 bases. There are 14 residues in the CDR3. CDR1 and CDR2 from the germline V gene are MNHEY and SVGAGI. V lost 2 bases, J lost 8 bases, and 5 bases stayed unmatched. The CDR3: CASSYRRTGEKLFF. CDR3 DNA: TGTGCCAGCAGTTACCGCCGGACAGGCGAAAAACTGTTTTTT.

The chain combines TRBV30 with TRBJ2-1; 13 bases are a match to TRBD2. The CDR3 totals 16 residues. With V trimmed by 3 bases and J by 9 bases, 11 bases remained unmatched. Germline assignment: CDR1 GTSNPN and CDR2 SVGIG (reference sequence). The DNA of the CDR3 is TGTGCCTGGAGGACGGGAGGGACTAGCGGGACGGGTGAGCAGTTCTTC. Its translation: CAWRTGGTSGTGEQFF.

The genes are TRBV5-1 and TRBJ2-5; TRBD1 matches 10 bases. The trim removed 4 bases at V and 4 bases at J, leaving 4 bases unmatched. The CDR3 is 14 residues long. In germline, CDR1 is SGHRS, CDR2 YFSETQ. CDR3 amino acids: CASSRGQGLETQYF. As DNA, the CDR3 is TGCGCCAGCAGCCGGGGACAGGGGCTAGAGACCCAGTACTTC.